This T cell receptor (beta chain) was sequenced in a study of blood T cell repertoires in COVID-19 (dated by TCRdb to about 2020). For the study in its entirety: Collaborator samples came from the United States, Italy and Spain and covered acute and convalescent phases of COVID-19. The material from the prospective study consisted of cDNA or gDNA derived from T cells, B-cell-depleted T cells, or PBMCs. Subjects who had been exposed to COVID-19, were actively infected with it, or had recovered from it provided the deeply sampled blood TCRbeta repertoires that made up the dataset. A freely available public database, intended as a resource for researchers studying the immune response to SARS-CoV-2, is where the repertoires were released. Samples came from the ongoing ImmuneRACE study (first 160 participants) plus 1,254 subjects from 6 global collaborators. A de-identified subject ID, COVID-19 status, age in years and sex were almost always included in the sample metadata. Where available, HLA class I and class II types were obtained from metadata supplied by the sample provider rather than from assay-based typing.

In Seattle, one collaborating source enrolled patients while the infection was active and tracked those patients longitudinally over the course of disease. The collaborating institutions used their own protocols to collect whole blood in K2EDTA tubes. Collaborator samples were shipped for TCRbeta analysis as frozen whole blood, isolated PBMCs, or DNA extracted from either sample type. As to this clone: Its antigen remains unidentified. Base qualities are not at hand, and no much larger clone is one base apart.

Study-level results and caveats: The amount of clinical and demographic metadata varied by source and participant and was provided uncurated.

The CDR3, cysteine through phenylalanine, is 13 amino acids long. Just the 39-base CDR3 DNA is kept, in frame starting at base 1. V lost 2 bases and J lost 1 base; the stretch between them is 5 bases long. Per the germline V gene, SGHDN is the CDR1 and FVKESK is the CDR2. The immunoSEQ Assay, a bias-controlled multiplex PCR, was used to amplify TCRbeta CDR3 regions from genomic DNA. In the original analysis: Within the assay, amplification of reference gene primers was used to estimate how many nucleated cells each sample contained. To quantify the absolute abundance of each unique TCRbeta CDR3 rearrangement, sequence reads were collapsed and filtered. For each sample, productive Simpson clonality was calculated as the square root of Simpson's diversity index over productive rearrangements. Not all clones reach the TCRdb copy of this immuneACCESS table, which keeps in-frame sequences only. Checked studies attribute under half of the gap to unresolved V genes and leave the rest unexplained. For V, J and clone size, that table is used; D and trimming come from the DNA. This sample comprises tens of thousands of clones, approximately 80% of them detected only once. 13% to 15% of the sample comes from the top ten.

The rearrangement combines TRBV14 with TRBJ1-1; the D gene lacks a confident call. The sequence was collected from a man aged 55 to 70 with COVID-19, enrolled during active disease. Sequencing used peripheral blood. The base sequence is TGTGCCAGCAGCCAATCCCGGAACACTGAAGCTTTCTTT. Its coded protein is CASSQSRNTEAFF.